These 13 T cell receptor beta chains share one sample of origin, sequenced in a study of CD8 T cells in ankylosing spondylitis. What these receptors recognize is not known. Findings and caveats of the study: Seemingly distinctive of ankylosing spondylitis blood was a TCR beta motif formed by eight highly homologous variants.

From the 5' RACE reads, TCRdb called clonotypes with MiXCR, one entry per CDR3 protein. The table records about 500,000 distinct CDR3 sequences, approximately 12% of them present only once. Sequencing was performed on blood, either unsorted or a sorted T cell fraction (not recorded which). The receptors come from a male donor with ankylosing spondylitis.

In this sample, this clonotype turned up a few times. The chain recombines TRBV29-1 with TRBJ1-1; the D is unclear. In germline, CDR1 is SQVTM, CDR2 ANQGSEA. CDR3 length: 9 amino acids. The CDR3 is CSHPTEAFF. The CDR3 bases are TGCTCCCACCCGACGGAAGCTTTCTTT.

J is TRBJ1-5 and V is TRBV27, with D possibly TRBD1 on 5 matching bases. Deletions cut 5 bases from V and 9 bases from J, with 14 bases between. Germline assignment: CDR1 MNHEY and CDR2 SMNVEV (reference sequence). This CDR3 region has 13 residues. This CDR3 reads CASSGTDETPQHF. CDR3 DNA: TGTGCCAGCAGTGGGACCGACGAGACGCCCCAGCATTTT.

This chain connects TRBV20-1 to TRBJ1-2; no definite D call. The CDR3 has 11 residues. Germline V gene lookup returns CDR1 DFQATT and CDR2 SNEGSKA (reference sequence). V gave up 6 bases and J gave up 8 bases, with 13 bases separating them. This CDR3 is CSAPGRGGYTF. CDR3 nucleotide sequence: TGCAGTGCACCCGGACGAGGGGGCTACACCTTC.

In this sample, this clonotype turned up many times. The chain has TRBV25-1 and TRBJ2-1; D may be TRBD2 (5 bases). CDR1 MGHDK and CDR2 SYGVNS come from the germline V gene. The CDR3 has 13 amino acids. V lost 5 bases, J lost 4 bases, and 9 bases lay in between. Written as DNA, the CDR3 is TGTGCCAGCAGTCGAGGGAGATACAATGAGCAGTTCTTC. It is translated as CASSRGRYNEQFF.

The chain is built from TRBV5-1 and TRBJ2-3; TRBD1 might be the D (5 bases). Trimming stripped 4 bases from V and 4 bases from J, with 13 bases between. The CDR3 consists of 14 residues. CDR1 SGHRS and CDR2 YFSETQ come from the germline V gene. The CDR3 DNA reads TGCGCCAGCAGCCTTCAGGGTATGGCAGATACGCAGTATTTT. This sequence encodes CASSLQGMADTQYF.

The V and J genes are TRBV19 and TRBJ2-1; tentative D call: TRBD1 (5 bases). Germline V lookup: CDR1 LNHDA, CDR2 SQIVND (reference sequence). There are 16 residues in the CDR3. V was cut by 3 bases and J by 4 bases, with 16 bases left in between. CDR3 nucleotide sequence: TGTGCCAGTAGTATTCCGGAACCCAAGGGGTACAATGAGCAGTTCTTC. As protein: CASSIPEPKGYNEQFF.

This clonotype was found a few times. The rearrangement joins TRBV7-2 to TRBJ2-3; 11 bases match TRBD2. The CDR3 is made up of 15 amino acids. J lost 4 bases, V lost 3 bases, and 3 bases had no gene match. CDR1 is SGHTA and CDR2 is FQGNSA in the germline V gene. CDR3 amino acids: CASSFTSGSADTQYF. The CDR3 DNA reads as TGTGCCAGCAGCTTCACTAGCGGGAGCGCAGATACGCAGTATTTT.

This clonotype was observed a handful of times. The chain recombines TRBV7-8 with TRBJ1-1; TRBD1 is a possible D gene (5 bases). This CDR3 contains 14 residues. From germline, CDR1 is SGHVS and CDR2 FQNEAQ. V lost 5 bases, J lost 2 bases, and 12 bases lay in between. The CDR3 coding sequence is TGTGCCAGCAGCACAGGACACGCCAACACTGAAGCTTTCTTT. As protein: CASSTGHANTEAFF.

This clonotype was observed a handful of times. The chain links TRBV20-1 to TRBJ2-7; a possible D gene is TRBD1 (5 bases). Germline V gene sequence: CDR1 DFQATT, CDR2 SNEGSKA (reference sequence). Deletions cut 4 bases from V and 0 bases from J, with 7 bases between. This CDR3 is 12 amino acids long. CDR3 nucleotides: TGCAGTGCTACTAGGGGCTCCTACGAGCAGTACGTC. This encodes CSATRGSYEQYV.

Note on this clonotype: Given a far larger clone just one base away, this is likely a sequencing read error. The gene calls are TRBV12-3 or TRBV12-4 and TRBJ1-2; possibly TRBD1 for D (5 bases). This CDR3 is 12 amino acids long. The CDR3 sequence is CASRLDSYGYTF. CDR3 nucleotide sequence: TGTGCCAGCAGATTAGACAGCTATGGCTACACCTTC.

The rearrangement links TRBV2 to TRBJ2-5, with D perhaps TRBD1 (5 bases). This CDR3 comprises 14 residues. Trimming pared 0 bases from V and 9 bases from J, leaving 14 bases between. Germline values: CDR1 SNHLY, CDR2 FYNNEI. CDR3 bases: TGTGCCAGCAGTGAAGCCCCCGCCCAAGGGGCCCAGTACTTC. It encodes CASSEAPAQGAQYF.

The CDR3 nucleotides are TGTGCCAGCAGCCTATATCCCGGGACAGGGAGTGGAGATGAGCAGTTCTTC. It codes for CASSLYPGTGSGDEQFF. The chain joins TRBV14 to TRBJ2-1; the match to TRBD1 covers 9 bases. The V segment lost 4 bases and the J segment 8 bases; nucleotides outside the gene matches: 15. This CDR3 spans 17 amino acids. Germline V gene sequence: CDR1 SGHDN, CDR2 FVKESK.

This clonotype has at least ten counts. V is TRBV20-1 and J is TRBJ2-7; 9 positions match TRBD1. Germline V lookup: CDR1 DFQATT, CDR2 SNEGSKA (reference sequence). J gave up 0 bases and V 0 bases, and 3 bases lay outside the gene matches. The CDR3 spans 15 residues. The CDR3 nucleotides are TGCAGTGCTAGAGATCTGACAGGGGGCTCCTACGAGCAGTACGTC. Amino acid sequence: CSARDLTGGSYEQYV.